This TCR beta chain emerged from a study of Graves' ophthalmopathy and Graves' hyperthyroidism listed by TCRdb under 2018. A note on the overall study: Peripheral blood was collected before any treatment was given, at the time of initial diagnosis. TCR beta repertoire signatures were used to distinguish Graves' ophthalmopathy from Graves' hyperthyroidism and to predict progression to ophthalmopathy. The approximately 90 discovery patients were randomly split 7:3 into training and test sets. To explore V-J signatures distinguishing ophthalmopathy from hyperthyroidism, a discovery set of under 110 patients (43 ophthalmopathy, 55 to 60 stable hyperthyroidism) was enrolled. In 6 or 7 hyperthyroidism patients, T-cell repertoires of thyroid tissue and blood were compared. In total, 120 to 150 blood samples were TCR-sequenced: roughly 45 ophthalmopathy, under 85 hyperthyroidism and approximately 17 hyperthyroidism-to-ophthalmopathy patients. For independent validation, a separate cohort was made up of 18 hyperthyroidism patients plus 17 patients who later progressed from hyperthyroidism to ophthalmopathy. Following sample collection, hyperthyroidism patients were given methimazole at a starting dose of 30 mg daily, and ophthalmopathy patients were given high-dose intravenous methylprednisolone.

For repertoire sequencing, TCR beta CDR3 regions were amplified from RNA transcripts. HTBI primers and the Qiagen OneStep RT-PCR kit were used in a first-round RT-PCR, which was followed by a second-round multiplex PCR, size selection and purification. The libraries underwent paired-end sequencing with 100 bp reads on an Illumina HiSeq2000. The published analysis was carried out like this. SOAPnuke was used to process the reads, removing any read that contained adapters or uncalled bases, had a mean Phred below 15, or lacked an exact match to the constant primer or identifier. High-quality paired reads were merged with COPE v1.2.5. Clonotypes were defined as unique nucleotide sequences and were aligned to IMGT TRB V, D and J references using MiTCR v1.1. The analysis was limited to V-J combinations with a frequency above 0.0001, which together covered 99.2% of repertoires. For each V-J combination, a TCR clonal expansion and chaos score was defined as F50 clonal expansion divided by the chaos observed in the TCRdist matrix. Welch's t-statistics and random forest were used to narrow the features down to about twelve V-J combinations, which were then fed into a naive Bayes classifier. Thyroid-blood repertoire similarity was quantified with the Morisita-Horn index. The public reads were run again by TCRdb, first through fastp at Q25 and then through MiXCR, and only productive beta chains were kept. Each CDR3 protein appears once, grouped with its most common genes and DNA. TCRdb assigned the V and J calls; the authors' analysis was not used. The sample contains 300,000 to 500,000 distinct CDR3 sequences, less than 20% of them found a single time. The biggest ten clones account for 5.5% to 7% of the sample.

From the cysteine through the phenylalanine, the CDR3 covers 15 amino acids. This entry keeps only the CDR3 DNA: 45 bases, framed from base 1. Germline trimming: 2 bases from V, 5 bases from J; junction bases outside gene matches: 6. Hyperthyroidism was defined as stable when no progression to ophthalmopathy occurred within 18 months of follow-up. The hyperthyroidism patients were 18 to 65 years old and newly diagnosed, with a disease duration of less than 2 months. Patients with other autoimmune diseases, uncontrolled infections, pregnancy or lactation were excluded. Diagnosis was based on clinical symptoms, serum thyroxine, TRAb, thyroid ultrasound and orbital computed tomography. PBMCs were isolated from about 9.1 ml of fresh peripheral blood by Ficoll-Paque density gradient centrifugation. Trizol reagent was used to extract the total RNA, and its quality was then checked on an Agilent 2100 Bioanalyzer.

Summary of the overall study and its limitations: Most of the expanded thyroid clonotypes with a frequency above 0.001 were also detected in blood, and it was suggested that the thyroid immune response may be reflected by blood repertoires. In cross-validation, the 13-signature model distinguished ophthalmopathy from stable hyperthyroidism with just over 85% sensitivity and around 81% specificity, and in the test set the corresponding values were 80% and 75%. In validation, the model predicted ophthalmopathy progression with about 70% sensitivity and roughly 72% specificity; more than ten predicted patients were CT-confirmed with GO in a median of 6.5 months. Sample size was not statistically predetermined, and group allocation was not concealed from the investigators.

This clonotype was observed many times. Its antigen target is currently unknown. No much larger clonotype is one base removed from it; base qualities were not supplied. The sequencing sample was made of peripheral blood. The receptor was isolated from a woman younger than 35 with stable Graves' hyperthyroidism. Donor details come from another sample of the same person, matched by shared clones. The sequence links TRBV12-3 or TRBV12-4 to TRBJ2-3; 8 bases in the junction line up with TRBD2. The CDR3 corresponds to CASSLIAGKGDTQYF. The DNA sequence is TGTGCCAGCAGTTTAATAGCGGGGAAAGGAGATACGCAGTATTTT.